The 18 T cell receptor beta chains below all came from one sample that was sequenced in a study of early T cells in non-severe SARS-CoV-2 infection. MiXCR, applied by TCRdb to the 5' RACE reads, yields one record per CDR3 protein. The table lists roughly 29,000 distinct CDR3 sequences, 5% to 6.5% of them singletons. Sequencing used whole blood. Source of these receptors: an adult who was a healthcare worker with PCR-confirmed SARS-CoV-2 infection or an uninfected control (not recorded which).

The rearrangement joins TRBV7-9 to TRBJ2-1, with 10 bases identical to TRBD1. Germline lookup yields CDR1 SEHNR and CDR2 FQNEAQ (reference sequence). Unmatched junction bases numbered 4, after V lost 5 bases and J lost 3 bases. The CDR3 loop spans 15 amino acids. CDR3 sequence: CASSDGQGGYNEQFF. CDR3 nucleotide sequence: TGTGCCAGCAGCGATGGACAGGGGGGCTACAATGAGCAGTTCTTC.

This clonotype was recorded at least ten times. The genes are TRBV9 and TRBJ1-6; D is undetermined. V gave up 3 bases and J gave up 7 bases, with 11 bases separating them. Per the germline V gene, CDR1 is SGDLS and CDR2 is YYNGEE. The CDR3 is 14 residues long. In DNA, the CDR3 is TGTGCCAGCAGCGCGGGCCAGTGGAATTCACCCCTCCACTTT. Amino acid sequence: CASSAGQWNSPLHF.

This clonotype occurred many times. In DNA form, the CDR3 reads TGTGCCAGCAGCCCCCCGGACAGGGAGGCCGAGCAGTACTTC. Translating it yields CASSPPDREAEQYF. The chain recombines TRBV7-6 with TRBJ2-7; 8 bases fit TRBD1. The junction had 9 bases not matched to a gene; V was cut back by 5 bases and J by 6 bases. The CDR3 has 14 amino acids. Germline CDR1 SGHVS, CDR2 FNYEAQ.

This clonotype was seen at least ten times. The rearrangement links TRBV19 to TRBJ1-2, with D perhaps matching TRBD1 (6 bases). Germline V gene lookup returns CDR1 LNHDA and CDR2 SQIVND (reference sequence). The CDR3 loop spans 16 amino acids. Trimming removed 5 bases from V and 5 bases from J, with 21 bases in between. The CDR3 DNA reads TGTGCCAGTAGTTCCGGGGGCCCCAGTGGATGGTATGGCTACACCTTC. As protein: CASSSGGPSGWYGYTF.

This clonotype was seen at least ten times. The CDR3 DNA follows: TGTGCCAGCAGCTCGGGACTAGCGGGAGGGCCGGGCACCGGGGAGCTGTTTTTT. Its translation: CASSSGLAGGPGTGELFF. The genes are TRBV7-7 and TRBJ2-2; 16 nucleotides match TRBD2. CDR3 length equals 18 residues. CDR1 SSHAT and CDR2 FNYEAQ come from the germline V gene (reference sequence). V shed 4 bases and J 4 bases; nucleotides not matched to a gene: 6.

This clonotype has ten or more counts. The chain employs TRBV7-2 and TRBJ2-2; D is undetermined. The length of the CDR3 is 15 residues. CDR1 is SGHTA and CDR2 is FQGNSA in the germline V gene. Between the trimmed V and J ends, which lost 7 bases and 2 bases, there was a span of 14 bases. CDR3 amino acids: CASTVRRFNTGELFF. The CDR3 coding sequence is TGTGCCAGCACTGTCAGGCGTTTTAACACCGGGGAGCTGTTTTTT.

This clonotype has ten or more counts. The chain uses TRBV25-1 and TRBJ2-6; D call uncertain. The V and J ends lost 1 base and 0 bases respectively, with 10 bases between them. The length of the CDR3 is 17 residues. The germline V gene has CDR1 MGHDK and CDR2 SYGVNS. CDR3 DNA sequence: TGTGCCAGCAGTGAATCCCACTCAAGCTCTGGGGCCAACGTCCTGACTTTC. This codes for CASSESHSSSGANVLTF. The whole variable domain, remainder taken from reference TRBV25-1 and TRBJ2-6, is EADIYQTPRYLVIGTGKKITLECSQTMGHDKMYWYQQDPGMELHLIHYSYGVNSTEKGDLSSESTVSRIRTEHFPLTLESARPSHTSQYLCASSESHSSSGANVLTFGAGSRLTVL.

This clonotype occurred a few times. CDR3: CSVEGRRGTEAFF. CDR3 coding DNA: TGCAGCGTTGAAGGACGGCGGGGAACTGAAGCTTTCTTT. The gene calls are TRBV29-1 and TRBJ1-1; D unresolved. Germline V gene sequence: CDR1 SQVTM, CDR2 ANQGSEA. This CDR3 contains 13 residues. V lost 1 base, J lost 5 bases, and 11 bases lay in between.

This clonotype was seen at least ten times. V gene TRBV9 combines with J gene TRBJ2-7, with unresolved D. In germline, CDR1 is SGDLS, CDR2 YYNGEE. Trimming removed 4 bases from V and 7 bases from J, with 18 bases in between. The CDR3 length is 14 residues. CDR3 bases: TGTGCCAGCAGCCCGCTGTCCCGTTCGCAGGAGCAGTACTTC. This codes for CASSPLSRSQEQYF.

The table lists this clonotype with many counts. The gene calls are TRBV15 and TRBJ1-1; D not certain. V lost 0 bases to trimming and J lost 6 bases, with 8 bases between them. This CDR3 is built from 13 residues. Germline assignment: CDR1 LNHNV and CDR2 YYDKDF (reference sequence). The CDR3 DNA reads TGTGCCACCAGCAGAGATATAAGGCCTGAAGCTTTCTTT. Amino acid sequence: CATSRDIRPEAFF.

The sample holds many counts of this clonotype. The CDR3 loop reads CASSPRNRDTEAFF. CDR3 nucleotides: TGTGCCAGCAGTCCGAGAAACAGGGACACTGAAGCTTTCTTT. The rearrangement uses TRBV12-3 or TRBV12-4 and TRBJ1-1; weak D call: TRBD1 (6 bases). The CDR3 has 14 residues. Trimming stripped 5 bases from V and 3 bases from J, with 13 bases between.

This clonotype was detected many times. The chain carries TRBV6-2 or TRBV6-3 and TRBJ2-1; D is ambiguous. V lost 5 bases and J 5 bases, leaving 13 bases between the germline ends. The germline V gene has CDR1 MNHEY and CDR2 SVGEGT. The CDR3 extends over 14 amino acids. The CDR3 protein is CASSAAARNNEQFF. The CDR3 DNA follows: TGTGCCAGCAGTGCTGCAGCCCGCAACAATGAGCAGTTCTTC.

This clonotype was seen at least ten times. This chain links TRBV7-9 with TRBJ2-4; tentatively, D is TRBD2 (6 bases). The germline V and J ends were trimmed by 3 bases and 5 bases, with 17 bases remaining between them. This CDR3 has 16 residues. Germline CDR1 and CDR2: SEHNR and FQNEAQ (reference sequence). The CDR3 reads CASSLDGGSAQNIQYF. The CDR3 bases are TGTGCCAGCAGCTTGGATGGGGGGTCGGCTCAAAACATTCAGTACTTC.

This clonotype was seen repeatedly, ten times or more. The rearrangement uses TRBV20-1 and TRBJ1-4; D is undetermined. CDR1 and CDR2 (germline): DFQATT, SNEGSKA (reference sequence). Trimming cost V 6 bases and J 5 bases, with 4 bases left between them. The CDR3 is 10 residues long. The CDR3 region is CSASNEKLFF. Written as DNA, the CDR3 is TGCAGTGCCTCAAATGAAAAACTGTTTTTT.

The sample holds many counts of this clonotype. The chain uses TRBV25-1 and TRBJ2-7; D unresolved. The V and J ends lost 3 bases and 1 base respectively, with 10 bases between them. The CDR3 has 14 residues. CDR1 MGHDK and CDR2 SYGVNS come from the germline V gene. Here the CDR3 DNA reads TGTGCCAGCAGTGATACAGAAGATTCCTACGAGCAGTACTTC. As protein: CASSDTEDSYEQYF.

The chain recombines TRBV6-1 with TRBJ1-2; 10 nucleotides align to TRBD1. Germline V gives CDR1 MNHNS, CDR2 SASEGT. This CDR3 has 16 residues. After removal of 4 bases from V and 3 bases from J, the junction contained 8 bases not matched to a gene. Here the CDR3 DNA reads TGTGCCAGCAGTGTTGATTTGGGGACAGGGGACTATGGCTACACCTTC. Translation: CASSVDLGTGDYGYTF.

The table lists this clonotype with many counts. V and J are TRBV7-6 and TRBJ1-1, with 8 bases fitting TRBD1. The V and J ends lost 3 bases and 5 bases, in that order; junction bases with no gene match: 5. The length of the CDR3 is 14 residues. CDR1 is SGHVS, CDR2 FNYEAQ, per germline. The DNA of the CDR3 is TGTGCCAGCAGCTTTGGACAGGGTAGGACTGAAGCTTTCTTT. Protein product: CASSFGQGRTEAFF.

This clonotype was counted at least ten times. The CDR3 sequence is CASSRKTGDAYEQYF. CDR3 DNA: TGTGCCAGCAGCCGAAAGACAGGGGACGCGTACGAGCAGTACTTC. The rearrangement links TRBV7-2 to TRBJ2-7; 8 bases agree with TRBD1. The CDR3 is made up of 15 amino acids. Germline V CDR1 and CDR2: SGHTA, FQGNSA. Unmatched junction bases numbered 10, after V lost 5 bases and J lost 4 bases.